Following are 10 T cell receptor beta chains from one sample sequenced in a study of T cells after yellow fever vaccination. TCRdb redid the calling of the 5' RACE reads with MiXCR, one entry per CDR3 protein. Of 150,000 to 200,000 distinct CDR3 sequences detected, 7% to 10% appear once; the ten largest clones hold under 40%. Sequenced material: CD8+ T cells sorted from PBMCs, taken 45 days after the yellow fever booster vaccination. The receptor source for this set is a man aged 18 to 29 who received the YFV17D yellow fever vaccine.

This clonotype was seen many times. This chain joins TRBV4-1 and TRBJ2-1, with D unclear. Germline values: CDR1 MGHRA, CDR2 YSYEKL. V was clipped by 3 bases and J by 7 bases, with 7 bases between them. This CDR3 contains 12 residues. CDR3 sequence reads: CASSHGRNEQFF. In DNA, the CDR3 is TGCGCCAGCAGCCATGGCAGAAATGAGCAGTTCTTC.

The chain employs TRBV4-3 and TRBJ2-2; D is perhaps TRBD1 (5 bases). Trimming took 0 bases from V and 2 from J, leaving 7 bases between them. There are 15 residues in the CDR3. From germline, CDR1 is LGHNA and CDR2 YSLEER. The CDR3 sequence is CASSQDRVNTGELFF. CDR3 coding DNA: TGCGCCAGCAGCCAAGACAGGGTTAACACCGGGGAGCTGTTTTTT.

There are a few counts of this clonotype. The chain joins TRBV29-1 to TRBJ2-3, with D hard to call. Germline CDR1 and CDR2: SQVTM and ANQGSEA. V was clipped by 4 bases and J by 0 bases, with 8 bases between them. The CDR3 length is 13 residues. CDR3 amino acids: CSVVSISTDTQYF. The CDR3 DNA follows: TGCAGCGTTGTTAGCATTAGCACAGATACGCAGTATTTT.

This clonotype was detected many times. The V gene is TRBV9, the J gene TRBJ2-7, with TRBD2 identical over 8 bases. Looked up from germline, CDR1 is SGDLS and CDR2 is YYNGEE. V shed 2 bases, J shed 2 bases, and the junction held 0 bases outside the gene matches. The CDR3 spans 13 residues. In DNA form, the CDR3 reads TGTGCCAGCAGCGTGGGACTAGCCTACGAGCAGTACTTC. This gives the protein CASSVGLAYEQYF. The complete variable domain, with remaining parts taken from reference TRBV9 and TRBJ2-7, reads DSGVTQTPKHLITATGQRVTLRCSPRSGDLSVYWYQQSLDQGLQFLIQYYNGEERAKGNILERFSAQQFPDLHSELNLSSLELGDSALYFCASSVGLAYEQYFGPGTRLTVT.

This clonotype was counted only a few times. The chain is built from TRBV7-9 and TRBJ1-5; possibly TRBD1 for D (5 bases). Germline V gene data show CDR1 as SEHNR and CDR2 as FQNEAQ (reference sequence). The germline V and J ends were trimmed by 0 bases and 7 bases, with 22 bases remaining between them. The CDR3 totals 18 residues. The CDR3 protein is CASSLARGSTSPNQPQHF. The CDR3, as DNA: TGTGCCAGCAGCTTAGCTCGGGGCAGCACCTCGCCAAACCAGCCCCAGCATTTT.

This clonotype has only a few counts. In DNA, the CDR3 is TGTGCCAGCAGCTTAGTGCAGGGGGGCTACGAGCAGTACTTC. This gives the protein CASSLVQGGYEQYF. V and J are TRBV11-2 and TRBJ2-7, with D possibly matching TRBD1 (7 bases). V was cut by 1 base and J by 3 bases, with 10 bases left in between. The CDR3 extends over 14 amino acids. Looked up from germline, CDR1 is SGHAT and CDR2 is FQNNGV.

In this sample, this clonotype turned up a few times. The genes are TRBV4-3 and TRBJ1-2; possibly TRBD1 for D (5 bases). This CDR3 contains 18 residues. The V gene's germline CDR1 is LGHNA and CDR2 YSLEER. The V end lost 1 base, the J end lost 5 bases, and 23 bases lay between the germline ends. The CDR3 coding sequence is TGCGCCAGCAGCCAAGTGGTGATTTTGGGGCAGGAAGTTTATGGCTACACCTTC. It encodes CASSQVVILGQEVYGYTF.

Only a few counts were recorded for this clonotype. The CDR3 bases are TGCAGCGTTGAGTGGGAAAACTCCTACGAGCAGTACTTC. Translating it yields CSVEWENSYEQYF. The V gene is TRBV29-1, the J gene TRBJ2-7; D call uncertain. The CDR3 has 13 amino acids. Germline CDR1 is SQVTM and CDR2 is ANQGSEA. V was clipped by 3 bases and J by 0 bases, with 9 bases between them.

This clonotype was seen more than once but under ten times. The chain uses TRBV19 and TRBJ2-4; D might be TRBD2 (5 bases). CDR1 and CDR2 from the germline V gene are LNHDA and SQIVND (reference sequence). This CDR3 spans 16 amino acids. Between the trimmed V and J ends, which lost 1 base and 4 bases, there was a span of 14 bases. The CDR3 here is CASSIVEGGEKNIQYF. The DNA for the CDR3 is TGTGCCAGTAGTATAGTCGAGGGCGGCGAAAAAAACATTCAGTACTTC.

This clonotype has more than one count but fewer than ten. The CDR3 protein is CASSLVVAGGHEQFF. The CDR3 bases are TGTGCCAGCAGCTTAGTGGTAGCGGGGGGTCATGAGCAGTTCTTC. The chain recombines TRBV7-9 with TRBJ2-1, with 10 bases that match TRBD2. J was trimmed by 8 bases and V by 1 base; bases with no gene match: 5. Germline V lookup: CDR1 SEHNR, CDR2 FQNEAQ (reference sequence). CDR3 length equals 15 residues.